The clone carrying this TCR beta chain appeared many times. As for time point: patch test 3, about 24 weeks after DPC sensitization. Treatment of the sample: therapeutic diphenylcyclopropenone sensitization with weekly scalp DPC. Total RNA extraction was carried out from unfractionated whole blood. V dropped 1 base and J dropped 0 bases, with 7 bases sitting between them. This CDR3 region has 14 residues. What the library attached to individual cDNA molecules were unique molecular identifiers. TCRdb used MiXCR to reprocess the RACE reads, holding one entry per CDR3 protein. In the table there are some 36,000 distinct CDR3 sequences, around 9.5% of which are singletons. This entry comes from a study of human T cells and chemical hapten exposure. Looking at the study overall: TCR yields per sample varied mostly from small pooled library volume differences.

The chain combines TRBV12-3 or TRBV12-4 with TRBJ2-7, with no clear D. The sequence was collected from a man aged 50-59 years with alopecia areata. Some clones in this sample may be carry-over from other donors' samples. The sample was whole blood, taken in connection with sensitization to the hapten diphenylcyclopropenone (DPC). In DNA, the CDR3 is TGTGCCAGCAGTTTAGGGAGCAGCTCCTACGAGCAGTACTTC. Its translation is CASSLGSSSYEQYF.